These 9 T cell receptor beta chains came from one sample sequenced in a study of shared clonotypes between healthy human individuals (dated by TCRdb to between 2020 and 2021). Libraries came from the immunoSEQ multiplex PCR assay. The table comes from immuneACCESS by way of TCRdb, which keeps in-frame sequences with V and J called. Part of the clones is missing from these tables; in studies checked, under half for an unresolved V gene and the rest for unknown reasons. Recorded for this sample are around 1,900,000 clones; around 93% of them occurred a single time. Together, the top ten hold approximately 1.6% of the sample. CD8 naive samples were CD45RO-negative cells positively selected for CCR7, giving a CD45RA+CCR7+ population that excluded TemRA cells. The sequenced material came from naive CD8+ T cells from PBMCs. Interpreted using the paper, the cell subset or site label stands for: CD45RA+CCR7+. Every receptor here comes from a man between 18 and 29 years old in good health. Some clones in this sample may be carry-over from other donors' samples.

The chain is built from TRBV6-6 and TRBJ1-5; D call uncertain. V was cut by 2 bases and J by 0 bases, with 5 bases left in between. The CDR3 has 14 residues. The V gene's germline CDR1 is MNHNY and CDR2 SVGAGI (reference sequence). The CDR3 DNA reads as TGTGCCAGCAGTTACGGTCTTAGCAATCAGCCCCAGCATTTT. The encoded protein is CASSYGLSNQPQHF.

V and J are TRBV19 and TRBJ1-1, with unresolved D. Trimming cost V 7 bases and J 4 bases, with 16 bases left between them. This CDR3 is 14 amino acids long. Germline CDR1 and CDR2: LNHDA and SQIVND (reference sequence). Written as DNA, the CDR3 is TGTGCCAGTATCGTCGGCAGGTCAGGCACTGAAGCTTTCTTT. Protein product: CASIVGRSGTEAFF. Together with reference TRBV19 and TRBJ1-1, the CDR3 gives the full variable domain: DGGITQSPKYLFRKEGQNVTLSCEQNLNHDAMYWYRQDPGQGLRLIYYSQIVNDFQKGDIAEGYSVSREKKESFPLTVTSAQKNPTAFYLCASIVGRSGTEAFFGQGTRLTVV.

The CDR3 region has the DNA TGCGCCAGCAGAACAGGACCCGATGAGGAGACCCAGTACTTC. This codes for CASRTGPDEETQYF. The chain employs TRBV5-1 and TRBJ2-5, with TRBD1 as a possible D gene (5 bases). Between the trimmed V and J ends, which lost 5 bases and 5 bases, there was a span of 16 bases. There are 14 residues in the CDR3. Germline V gene sequence: CDR1 SGHRS, CDR2 YFSETQ.

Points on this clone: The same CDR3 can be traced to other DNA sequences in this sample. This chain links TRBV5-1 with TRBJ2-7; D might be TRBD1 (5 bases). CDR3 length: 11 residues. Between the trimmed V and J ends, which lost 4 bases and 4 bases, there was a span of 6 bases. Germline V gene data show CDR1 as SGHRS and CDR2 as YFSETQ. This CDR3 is CASSQGYEQYF. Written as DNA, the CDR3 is TGCGCCAGCAGCCAGGGTTACGAGCAGTACTTC.

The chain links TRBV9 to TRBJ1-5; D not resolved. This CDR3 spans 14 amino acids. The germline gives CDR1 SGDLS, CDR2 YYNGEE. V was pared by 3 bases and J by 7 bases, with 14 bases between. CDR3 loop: CASSEGGIGQPQHF. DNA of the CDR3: TGTGCCAGCAGCGAGGGTGGAATAGGGCAGCCCCAGCATTTT.

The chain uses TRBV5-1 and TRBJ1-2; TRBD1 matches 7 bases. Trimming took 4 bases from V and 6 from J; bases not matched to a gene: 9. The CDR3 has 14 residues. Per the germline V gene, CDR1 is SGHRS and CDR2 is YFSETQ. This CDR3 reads CASSPGGGADGYTF. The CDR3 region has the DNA TGCGCCAGCAGCCCCGGAGGGGGCGCCGATGGCTACACCTTC.

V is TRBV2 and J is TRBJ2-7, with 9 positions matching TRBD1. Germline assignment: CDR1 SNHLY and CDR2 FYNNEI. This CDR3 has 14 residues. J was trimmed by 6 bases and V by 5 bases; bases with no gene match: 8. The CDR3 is CASSTGTGKGEQYF. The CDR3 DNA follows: TGTGCCAGCAGTACCGGGACAGGGAAGGGCGAGCAGTACTTC.

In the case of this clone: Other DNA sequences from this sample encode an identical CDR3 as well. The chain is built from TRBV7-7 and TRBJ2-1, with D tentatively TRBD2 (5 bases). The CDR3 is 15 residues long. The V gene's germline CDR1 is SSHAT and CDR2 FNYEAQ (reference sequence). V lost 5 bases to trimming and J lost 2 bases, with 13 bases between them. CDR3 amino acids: CASSLAGGPYNEQFF. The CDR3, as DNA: TGTGCCAGCAGCCTCGCGGGTGGGCCCTACAATGAGCAGTTCTTC.

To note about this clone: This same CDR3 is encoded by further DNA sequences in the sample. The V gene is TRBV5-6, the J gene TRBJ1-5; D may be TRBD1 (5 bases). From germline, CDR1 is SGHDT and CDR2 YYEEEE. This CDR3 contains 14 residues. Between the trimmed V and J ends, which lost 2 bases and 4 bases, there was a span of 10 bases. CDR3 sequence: CASSLGTVNQPQHF. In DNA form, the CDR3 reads TGTGCCAGCAGCTTAGGGACGGTAAATCAGCCCCAGCATTTT.